Listed below are T cell receptor beta chains from one sample, sequenced in a study of blood T cell repertoires in COVID-19. Sequencing used immunoSEQ multiplex PCR; TCRdb keeps in-frame clones, though not all of them. This table holds 450,000 to 500,000 clones, about 90% found once. The sequenced sample consisted of PBMCs or T cells enriched from blood (not recorded which). The receptors stem from a woman aged 18 to 35 who had recovered from COVID-19. CDR3s include the opening cysteine and the closing phenylalanine or tryptophan. Clone size is stated in some rows and not others, as once, few, many or a class when expanded.

TRBJ2-5,once,TRBV5-4,CASSLVVNAGTGRETQYF
TRBJ1-4,NA,TRBV6-6,CASSPGGWNEKLFF
TRBJ1-2,NA,TRBV28,CASSSFRDRGLGEGGYTF
TRBJ2-5,NA,TRBV3-1/TRBV3-2,CASGEGETQYF
TRBJ2-7,NA,TRBV28,CPPYEQYF
TRBJ2-5,NA,TRBV5-6,CASSLSRTGELQETQYF
TRBJ1-4,NA,TRBV19,CASSSRQASNEKLFF
TRBJ1-6,NA,TRBV30,CAWSVDTRVGSPLHF
TRBJ2-5,NA,TRBV7-6,CASSLELLAGVETQYF
TRBJ2-4,NA,TRBV4-2,CASSQGGAGGGPRNIQYF
TRBJ2-7,once,TRBV3-1/TRBV3-2,CATGRGGPYEQYF
TRBJ1-2,once,TRBV30,CAWRDPQGAGYYGYTF
TRBJ1-1,NA,TRBV12-5,CASGLVISPNTEAFF
TRBJ2-1,NA,TRBV10-3,CAISGTAGHYNEQFF
TRBJ1-2,NA,TRBV24-1,CATSDPQYGYTF
TRBJ1-4,NA,TRBV7-6,CASSLEATNEKLFF
TRBJ2-7,NA,TRBV7-2,CASSLRRGHEQYF
TRBJ1-2,NA,TRBV3-1/TRBV3-2,CASSPDSSGGYTF
TRBJ1-2,NA,TRBV19,CASSIRQTNYGYTF
TRBJ2-7,once,TRBV2,CASSPDIYEQYF
TRBJ2-2,NA,TRBV19,CASSHPGKNTGELFF
TRBJ2-5,NA,TRBV24-1,CATSDFEAGVHGTQYF
TRBJ1-4,NA,TRBV11-2,CASGIRQSTNEKLFF
TRBJ1-1,NA,TRBV19,CASQGRTEAFF
TRBJ1-1,NA,TRBV27,CASRDFTGGARTEAFF
TRBJ2-3,NA,TRBV7-2,CASSYLAGNTDTQYF
TRBJ1-2,NA,TRBV19,CASSDTGIFNGGYTF
TRBJ2-7,NA,TRBV3-1/TRBV3-2,CASSPGQTSYEQYF
TRBJ2-7,few,TRBV19,CASSIGRRVGNYEQYF
TRBJ1-2,NA,TRBV28,CASSKPGTPNYGYTF
TRBJ2-6,NA,TRBV19,CASSIGDSGANVLTF
TRBJ2-5,NA,TRBV30,CAWSSAGGRDQYF
TRBJ2-5,NA,TRBV30,CAWALGLAGVQETQYF
TRBJ1-1,NA,TRBV2,CASRPVEGTEAFF
TRBJ1-1,NA,TRBV6-5,CASRGRGHMNTEAFF
TRBJ1-2,NA,TRBV18,CASSPWTGRVGYTF
TRBJ2-3,NA,TRBV5-1,CASSLRGRGTHHTDTQYF
TRBJ2-5,once,TRBV5-1,CASSSGGPRVETQYF
TRBJ1-5,once,TRBV27,CASSSGTGHHF
TRBJ2-7,few,TRBV19,CASSSEDEQYF
TRBJ1-2,NA,TRBV29-1,CSEKAGEGYTF
TRBJ1-1,NA,TRBV12-5,CASGSMTGNTEAFF
TRBJ1-1,NA,TRBV7-9,CASSQSGTDTEAFF
TRBJ1-5,NA,TRBV1,CTSTHLLKRDRGRSNQPQHF
TRBJ1-4,once,TRBV4-1,CASTAAGQGGEKLFF
TRBJ2-3,NA,TRBV3-1/TRBV3-2,CASSQETATSGGPSTDTQYF
TRBJ2-5,NA,TRBV7-2,CASSLVAGGETQYF
TRBJ1-5,NA,TRBV2,CASSEFVGQLSPQHF
TRBJ1-1,NA,TRBV5-1,CASRQADTEAFF
TRBJ1-2,NA,TRBV30,CAWSGGSPNGYTF
TRBJ2-2,NA,TRBV9,CASSVERGREFSGELFF
TRBJ1-2,NA,TRBV27,CASSSDRGAGYGYTF
TRBJ2-1,NA,TRBV30,CAWSVQVRRLYNEQFF
TRBJ1-2,NA,TRBV27,CASRPQGARYGYTF
TRBJ1-3,NA,TRBV11-1,CPGSPRGNTIYF
TRBJ2-5,NA,TRBV6-5,CASIAGTKETQYF